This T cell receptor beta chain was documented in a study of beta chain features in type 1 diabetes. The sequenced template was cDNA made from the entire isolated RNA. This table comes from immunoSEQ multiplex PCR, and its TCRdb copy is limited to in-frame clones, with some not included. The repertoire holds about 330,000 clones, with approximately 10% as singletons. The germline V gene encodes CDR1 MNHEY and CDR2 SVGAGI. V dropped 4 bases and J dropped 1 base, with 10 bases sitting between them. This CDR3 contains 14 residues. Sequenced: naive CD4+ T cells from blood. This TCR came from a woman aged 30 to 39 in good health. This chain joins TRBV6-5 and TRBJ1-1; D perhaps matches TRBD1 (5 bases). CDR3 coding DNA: TGTGCCAGCAGTTCCAGGGTATCGAACACTGAAGCTTTCTTT. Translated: CASSSRVSNTEAFF.